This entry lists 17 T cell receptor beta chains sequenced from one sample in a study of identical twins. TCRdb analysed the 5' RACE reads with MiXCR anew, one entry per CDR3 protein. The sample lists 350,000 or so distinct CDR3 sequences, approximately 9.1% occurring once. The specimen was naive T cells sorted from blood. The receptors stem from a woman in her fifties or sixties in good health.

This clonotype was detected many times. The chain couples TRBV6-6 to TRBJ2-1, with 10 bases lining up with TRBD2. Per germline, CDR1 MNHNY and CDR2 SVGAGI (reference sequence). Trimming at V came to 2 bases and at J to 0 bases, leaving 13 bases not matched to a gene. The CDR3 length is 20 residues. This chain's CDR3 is CASSYIVRTSGPSSYNEQFF. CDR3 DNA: TGTGCCAGCAGTTACATCGTGAGGACTAGCGGACCGAGCTCCTACAATGAGCAGTTCTTC.

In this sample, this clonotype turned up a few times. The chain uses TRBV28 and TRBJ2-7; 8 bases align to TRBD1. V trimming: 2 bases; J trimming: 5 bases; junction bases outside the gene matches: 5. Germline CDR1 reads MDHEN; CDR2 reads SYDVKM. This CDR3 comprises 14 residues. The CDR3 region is CASSLMDRVHEQYF. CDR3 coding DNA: TGTGCCAGCAGTTTAATGGACAGGGTCCACGAGCAGTACTTC. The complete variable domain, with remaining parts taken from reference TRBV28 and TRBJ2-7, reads DVKVTQSSRYLVKRTGEKVFLECVQDMDHENMFWYRQDPGLGLRLIYFSYDVKMKEKGDIPEGYSVSREKKERFSLILESASTNQTSMYLCASSLMDRVHEQYFGPGTRLTVT.

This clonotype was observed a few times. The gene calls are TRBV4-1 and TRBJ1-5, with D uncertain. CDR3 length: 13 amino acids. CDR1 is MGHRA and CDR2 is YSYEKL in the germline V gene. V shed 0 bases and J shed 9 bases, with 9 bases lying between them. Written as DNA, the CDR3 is TGCGCCAGCAGCCAAGATAGCGAGCCGCCCCAGCATTTT. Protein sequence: CASSQDSEPPQHF.

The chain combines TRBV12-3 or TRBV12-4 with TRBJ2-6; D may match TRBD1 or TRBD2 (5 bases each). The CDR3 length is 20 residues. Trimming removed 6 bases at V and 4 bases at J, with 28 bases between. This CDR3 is CASRPGTSGPREAGANVLTF. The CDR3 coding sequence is TGTGCCAGCAGACCCGGGACCTCGGGACCCCGTGAAGCCGGGGCCAACGTCCTGACTTTC.

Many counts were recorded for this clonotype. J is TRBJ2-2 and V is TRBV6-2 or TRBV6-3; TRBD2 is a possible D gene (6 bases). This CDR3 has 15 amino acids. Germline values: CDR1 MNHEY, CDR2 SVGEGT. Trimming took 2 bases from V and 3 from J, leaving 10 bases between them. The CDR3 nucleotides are TGTGCCAGCAGTTACGAGGGAGGATACACCGGGGAGCTGTTTTTT. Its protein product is CASSYEGGYTGELFF.

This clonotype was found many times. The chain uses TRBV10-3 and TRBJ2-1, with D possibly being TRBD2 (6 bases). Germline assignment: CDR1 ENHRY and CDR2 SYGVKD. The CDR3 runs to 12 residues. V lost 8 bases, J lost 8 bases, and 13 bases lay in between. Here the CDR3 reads CAIGLTGDEQFF. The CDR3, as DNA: TGTGCCATCGGGCTAACGGGGGATGAGCAGTTCTTC.

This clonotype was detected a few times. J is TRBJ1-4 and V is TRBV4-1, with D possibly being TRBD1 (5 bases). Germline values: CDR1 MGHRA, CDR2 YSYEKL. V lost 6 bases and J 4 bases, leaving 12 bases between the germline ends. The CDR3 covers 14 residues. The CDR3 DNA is TGCGCCAGCAGGGGACTCCTCGATAATGAAAAACTGTTTTTT. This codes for CASRGLLDNEKLFF.

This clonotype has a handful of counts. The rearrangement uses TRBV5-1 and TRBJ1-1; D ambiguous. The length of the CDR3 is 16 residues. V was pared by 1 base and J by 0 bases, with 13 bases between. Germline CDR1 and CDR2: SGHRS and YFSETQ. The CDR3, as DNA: TGCGCCAGCAGCTTGAATTCCGGGGTCATGAACACTGAAGCTTTCTTT. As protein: CASSLNSGVMNTEAFF.

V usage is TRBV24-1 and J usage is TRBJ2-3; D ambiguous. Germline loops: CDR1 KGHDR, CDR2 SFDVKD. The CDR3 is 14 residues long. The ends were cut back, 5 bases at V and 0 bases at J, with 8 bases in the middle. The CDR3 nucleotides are TGTGCCACCAGTGTGGCGGCTAGCACAGATACGCAGTATTTT. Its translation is CATSVAASTDTQYF.

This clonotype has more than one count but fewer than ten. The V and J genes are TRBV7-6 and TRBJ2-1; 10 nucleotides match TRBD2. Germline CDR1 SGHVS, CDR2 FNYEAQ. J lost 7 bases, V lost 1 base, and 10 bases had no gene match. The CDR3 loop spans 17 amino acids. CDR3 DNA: TGTGCCAGCAGCTTAGGGGGCTGGGCTAGCGGGAGTAATGAGCAGTTCTTC. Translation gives CASSLGGWASGSNEQFF. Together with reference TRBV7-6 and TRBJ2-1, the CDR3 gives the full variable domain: GAGVSQSPRYKVTKRGQDVALRCDPISGHVSLYWYRQALGQGPEFLTYFNYEAQQDKSGLPNDRFSAERPEGSISTLTIQRTEQRDSAMYRCASSLGGWASGSNEQFFGPGTRLTVL.

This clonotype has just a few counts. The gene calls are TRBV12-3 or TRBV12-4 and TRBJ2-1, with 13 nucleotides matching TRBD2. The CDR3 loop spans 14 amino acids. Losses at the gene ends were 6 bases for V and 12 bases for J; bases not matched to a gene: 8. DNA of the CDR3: TGTGCCAGCAGAGAAACTAGCGGGAGGGCCGGGCAGTTCTTC. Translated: CASRETSGRAGQFF.

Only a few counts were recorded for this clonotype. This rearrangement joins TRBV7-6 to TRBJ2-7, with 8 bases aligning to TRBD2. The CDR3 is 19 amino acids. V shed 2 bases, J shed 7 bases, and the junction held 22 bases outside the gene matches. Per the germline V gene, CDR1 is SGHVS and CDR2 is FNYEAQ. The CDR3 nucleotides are TGTGCCAGCAGCTTAATGGGATGCGGGAGGCCCGCCGGGTCTAGTGAGCAGTACGTC. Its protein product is CASSLMGCGRPAGSSEQYV.

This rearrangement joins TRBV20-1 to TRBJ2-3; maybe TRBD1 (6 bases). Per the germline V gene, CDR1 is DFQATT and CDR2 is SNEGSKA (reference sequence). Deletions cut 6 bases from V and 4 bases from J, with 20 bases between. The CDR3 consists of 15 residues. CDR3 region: CSADLTGLGPDTQYF. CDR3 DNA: TGCAGTGCAGACCTTACAGGGTTAGGTCCAGATACGCAGTATTTT.

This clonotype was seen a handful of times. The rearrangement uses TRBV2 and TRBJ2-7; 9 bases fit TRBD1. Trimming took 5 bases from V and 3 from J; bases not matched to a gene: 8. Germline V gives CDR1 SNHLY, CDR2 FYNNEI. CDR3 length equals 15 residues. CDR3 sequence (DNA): TGTGCCAGCAGTCCTATCGGGACAGGGCACTACGAGCAGTACGTC. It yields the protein CASSPIGTGHYEQYV.

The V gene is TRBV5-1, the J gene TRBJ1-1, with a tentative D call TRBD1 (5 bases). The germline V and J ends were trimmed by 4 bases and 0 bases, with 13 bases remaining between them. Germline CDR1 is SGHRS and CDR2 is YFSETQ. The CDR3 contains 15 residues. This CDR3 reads CASSPGGALNTEAFF. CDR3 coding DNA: TGCGCCAGCAGCCCCGGAGGGGCCCTGAACACTGAAGCTTTCTTT. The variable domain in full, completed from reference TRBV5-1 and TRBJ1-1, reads KAGVTQTPRYLIKTRGQQVTLSCSPISGHRSVSWYQQTPGQGLQFLFEYFSETQRNKGNFPGRFSGRQFSNSRSEMNVSTLELGDSALYLCASSPGGALNTEAFFGQGTRLTVV.

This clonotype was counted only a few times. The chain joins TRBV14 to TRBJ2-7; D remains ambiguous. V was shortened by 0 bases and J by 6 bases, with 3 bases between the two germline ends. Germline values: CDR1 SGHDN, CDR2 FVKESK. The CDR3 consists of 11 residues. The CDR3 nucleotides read TGTGCCAGCAGCCAAGATTCCGAGCAGTACGTC. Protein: CASSQDSEQYV.

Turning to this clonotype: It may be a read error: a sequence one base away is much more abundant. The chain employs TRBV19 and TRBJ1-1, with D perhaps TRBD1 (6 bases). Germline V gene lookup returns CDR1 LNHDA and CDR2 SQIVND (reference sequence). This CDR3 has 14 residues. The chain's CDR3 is CSSSQAGAGTEAFF. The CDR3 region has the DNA TGTTCCAGTAGCCAGGCAGGGGCGGGTACTGAAGCTTTCTTT.